The rows below give T cell receptor beta chains drawn from one sample of a study of PD-L1 blockade in urothelial cancer. TCRdb keeps only in-frame clones here, not all; method: immunoSEQ multiplex PCR. The repertoire consists of some 49,000 clones, with nearly 90% occurring once and the leading ten covering 7.6%. This sample comprised PBMCs, obtained around atezolizumab (anti-PD-L1) treatment. These receptors originate from a man in his 60s with urothelial cancer. Both conserved end residues are part of each CDR3. The D gene is left open where the match is weak. Expanded clones get a size class; other rows say once, few or many, or leave the size out.

>NA|TRBV5-1|TRBJ2-1|NA
TGCGCCAGCAGCTTGGCCCTAAATGAGCAGTTCTTC
CASSLALNEQFF
>NA|TRBV30|TRBJ1-5|NA
TGTGCCTGGAGCAACAGAGGCAATCAGCCCCAGCATTTT
CAWSNRGNQPQHF
>TRBD2|TRBV6-5|TRBJ2-1|few
TGTGCCACCAGCAGCGGGGGCCCTACCCAGAATGAGCAGTTCTTC
CATSSGGPTQNEQFF
>TRBD1|TRBV6-6|TRBJ1-1|NA
TGTGCCAGCACCCGGACAGGGATGAACACTGAAGCTTTCTTT
CASTRTGMNTEAFF
>TRBD1|TRBV5-1|TRBJ2-2|once
TGCGCCACCCGACAGGGGAGCACCGGGGAGCTGTTTTTT
CATRQGSTGELFF
>TRBD1|TRBV6-1|TRBJ1-5|NA
TGTGCCAGCACCAACCATGAGGGGGCCTATCAGCCCCAGCATTTT
CASTNHEGAYQPQHF
>NA|TRBV7-6|TRBJ1-1|few
TGTGCCAGCAGCTCCGCCAGGCAGGCTGAAGCTTTCTTT
CASSSARQAEAFF
>TRBD2|TRBV5-5|TRBJ2-3|few
TGTGCCAGCAGCCCGTGGGTAGCGGGGACAGATACGCAGTATTTT
CASSPWVAGTDTQYF
>TRBD1|TRBV28|TRBJ1-4|NA
TGTGCCAGCGATTCCCAGACAGGGGCTAATGAAAAACTGTTTTTT
CASDSQTGANEKLFF
>NA|TRBV2|TRBJ1-1|NA
TGTGCCAGCAGCCTAGTGAGGGCGGGGAACACTGAAGCTTTCTTT
CASSLVRAGNTEAFF
>NA|TRBV20-1|TRBJ2-5|NA
TGCAGTGCTCTACCGGAGGACACCCAGTACTTC
CSALPEDTQYF
>TRBD1|TRBV2|TRBJ1-2|NA
TGTGCCAGCAGTGAAACGAGGATACCAGGGACAGGGTCCGGCTACACCTTC
CASSETRIPGTGSGYTF
>TRBD1|TRBV4-3|TRBJ2-7|NA
TGCGCCAGCAGCCAAGTACAGGGGGTATACGAGCAGTACTTC
CASSQVQGVYEQYF
>TRBD1|TRBV5-4|TRBJ1-2|NA
TGTGCCAGCAGCTTCGATCCGACAGGGCGGGATGGCTACACCTTC
CASSFDPTGRDGYTF
>TRBD2|TRBV5-1|TRBJ2-3|NA
TGCGCCAGCAGCCGAGGGACTAGCGGGGGGGCAGATACGCAGTATTTT
CASSRGTSGGADTQYF
>NA|TRBV29-1|TRBJ1-2|NA
TGCAGCGTTTCCCAGACAAACTATGGCTACACCTTC
CSVSQTNYGYTF
>NA|TRBV9|TRBJ2-7|NA
TGTGCCAGCAGCGTAGGGCCAGGGTCCTACGAGCAGTACTTC
CASSVGPGSYEQYF